Below, 27 T cell receptor beta chains from the same sample are listed, as sequenced in a study of response to subunit inactivated influenza vaccine. MiXCR, applied by TCRdb to the RT-PCR reads, yields one record per CDR3 protein. This table holds about 800,000 distinct CDR3 sequences, about 20% found once. The sample was PBMCs from blood, taken more than 4 days after vaccination. The receptors here all came from a man between 50 and 59 years old who received an inactivated influenza vaccine.

This clonotype came up a few times. V usage is TRBV4-3 and J usage is TRBJ2-2; D gene unclear. CDR3 length: 14 amino acids. V was cut by 0 bases and J by 8 bases, with 10 bases left in between. In germline, CDR1 is LGHNA, CDR2 YSLEER. The CDR3 nucleotides are TGCGCCAGCAGCCAAGATCCCCGGGCGGGGGAGCTGTTTTTT. It specifies CASSQDPRAGELFF.

This clonotype was seen a few times. The CDR3 reads CASSDTRNPYNEQFF. CDR3 DNA: TGTGCCAGCAGTGATACTAGAAACCCCTACAATGAGCAGTTCTTC. The chain combines TRBV6-2 or TRBV6-3 with TRBJ2-1, with D possibly TRBD2 on 5 matching bases. The length of the CDR3 is 15 residues. The germline CDR1 and CDR2 sequences are MNHEY and SVGEGT. V was clipped by 5 bases and J by 2 bases, with 13 bases between them.

The chain is built from TRBV4-2 and TRBJ2-5, with no clear D. In germline, CDR1 is LGHNA, CDR2 YNFKEQ. The CDR3 contains 14 residues. V gave up 1 base and J gave up 5 bases, with 11 bases separating them. The CDR3 bases are TGTGCCAGCAGCCAAGTATTACAGCAGGAGACCCAGTACTTC. Amino acids: CASSQVLQQETQYF.

The J gene is TRBJ2-6, the V gene TRBV12-3 or TRBV12-4; D could derive from TRBD1 or TRBD2 (5 bases each). The V end was cut by 3 bases, the J end by 8 bases, with 20 bases between. The CDR3 is 17 amino acids. Here the CDR3 reads CASSLGTGHQWPNVLTF. For the CDR3, the DNA is TGTGCCAGCAGTTTGGGGACGGGCCACCAGTGGCCCAACGTCCTGACTTTC.

J is TRBJ2-6 and V is TRBV7-8, with unresolved D. The CDR3 is 19 residues long. Germline-derived CDR1 and CDR2 are SGHVS and FQNEAQ. Trimming pared 5 bases from V and 3 bases from J, leaving 23 bases between. The CDR3 region has the DNA TGTGCCAGCAGCCCGCGAAGAAGGGTGGCTAGTTATGGGGCCAACGTCCTGACTTTC. It encodes CASSPRRRVASYGANVLTF.

This clonotype has a handful of counts. The V call is TRBV7-2, the J call TRBJ1-2; TRBD1 aligns across 7 bases. The germline gives CDR1 SGHTA, CDR2 FQGNSA. The CDR3 runs 13 residues. V trimming: 5 bases; J trimming: 7 bases; junction bases outside the gene matches: 7. The CDR3 DNA is TGTGCCAGCAGCCAGACGACAGGGTTTGGCTACACCTTC. The encoded protein is CASSQTTGFGYTF.

This clonotype was picked up a small number of times. The chain recombines TRBV28 with TRBJ2-1; D might be TRBD2 (5 bases). The germline V and J ends were trimmed by 4 bases and 0 bases, with 16 bases remaining between them. Per germline, CDR1 MDHEN and CDR2 SYDVKM. There are 17 residues in the CDR3. Here the CDR3 reads CASSSFKSGSSYNEQFF. CDR3 bases: TGTGCCAGCAGTTCCTTTAAAAGCGGAAGCTCCTACAATGAGCAGTTCTTC.

The rearrangement joins TRBV28 to TRBJ2-7; 11 nucleotides align to TRBD1. CDR1 and CDR2 from the germline V gene are MDHEN and SYDVKM. V lost 4 bases and J lost 3; bases outside the gene matches: 5. This CDR3 contains 15 residues. The CDR3 DNA is TGTGCCAGCAGTTCCGGGACAGGGGGGCTCTACGAGCAGTACTTC. Protein product: CASSSGTGGLYEQYF.

CDR3 residues: CASSKVRGQVGVALENTIYF. The CDR3 bases are TGTGCCAGCAGCAAAGTGAGGGGACAGGTTGGTGTGGCCTTGGAAAACACCATATATTTT. This chain links TRBV21-1 with TRBJ1-3; TRBD1 reflects the table's D call only, with no check against the DNA. TRBV21-1 is assigned pseudogene status. The length of the CDR3 is 20 residues.

The chain employs TRBV9 and TRBJ2-7; TRBD2 matches 7 bases. Germline CDR1 is SGDLS and CDR2 is YYNGEE. The J segment lost 4 bases and the V segment lost 0 bases, leaving 7 bases of the junction unmatched. CDR3 length: 15 amino acids. CDR3: CASSVDAGVGYEQYF. In DNA, the CDR3 is TGTGCCAGCAGCGTAGATGCGGGAGTAGGTTACGAGCAGTACTTC.

This clonotype appeared a few times. V gene TRBV4-3 combines with J gene TRBJ1-1; the D gene is possibly TRBD1 (5 bases). Germline loops: CDR1 LGHNA, CDR2 YSLEER. The CDR3 is 15 amino acids. Trimming stripped 4 bases from V and 4 bases from J, with 16 bases between. The CDR3 here is CASSPTEGSVTEAFF. CDR3 nucleotide sequence: TGCGCCAGCAGCCCGACCGAGGGGTCGGTCACTGAAGCTTTCTTT.

This clonotype was observed a few times. The V call is TRBV12-3 or TRBV12-4, the J call TRBJ2-3; D is undetermined. V dropped 5 bases and J dropped 8 bases, with 14 bases sitting between them. This CDR3 is 13 amino acids long. The CDR3 coding sequence is TGTGCCAGCAGTACCAAGATCAAAGGTACGCAGTATTTT. It encodes CASSTKIKGTQYF.

This chain uses TRBV28 with TRBJ2-4; TRBD1 matches at 7 bases. This CDR3 comprises 16 residues. The V and J ends lost 3 bases and 1 base, in that order; junction bases with no gene match: 6. CDR1 MDHEN and CDR2 SYDVKM come from the germline V gene. The CDR3: CASSLTGYPAKNIQYF. The CDR3 nucleotides are TGTGCCAGCAGTTTGACAGGGTATCCGGCCAAAAACATTCAGTACTTC.

The sample holds a few counts of this clonotype. This chain uses TRBV6-2 or TRBV6-3 with TRBJ2-2; no clear D gene. CDR1 is MNHEY and CDR2 is SVGEGT in the germline V gene. The CDR3 is 14 amino acids. Trimming took 0 bases from V and 6 from J, leaving 8 bases between them. The CDR3 DNA is TGTGCCAGCAGTTACTCAGTCTTGGCCGGGGAGCTGTTTTTT. Encoded protein: CASSYSVLAGELFF.

This clonotype was seen a handful of times. This chain joins TRBV5-1 and TRBJ2-3; 8 bases fit TRBD2. This CDR3 spans 15 amino acids. V was clipped by 0 bases and J by 6 bases; unmatched bases: 6. Germline CDR1 and CDR2: SGHRS and YFSETQ. CDR3 in DNA: TGCGCCAGCAGCTTGGCCAGAACGGGGGGGGATACGCAGTATTTT. Its protein is CASSLARTGGDTQYF.

This clonotype has a count of ten or more. The chain recombines TRBV5-6 with TRBJ1-2; D uncertain. The germline V gene has CDR1 SGHDT and CDR2 YYEEEE. V lost 4 bases to trimming and J lost 0 bases, with 7 bases between them. CDR3 length: 13 residues. The CDR3 reads CASSPDPNYGYTF. The CDR3, as DNA: TGTGCCAGCAGCCCGGACCCTAACTATGGCTACACCTTC.

The chain links TRBV9 to TRBJ2-2; tentatively, D is TRBD2 (6 bases). This CDR3 comprises 13 residues. Looked up from germline, CDR1 is SGDLS and CDR2 is YYNGEE. Here the CDR3 reads CAILGRDGGELFF. The CDR3 region has the DNA TGTGCTATCCTGGGGCGGGACGGCGGGGAGCTGTTTTTT.

A few counts support this clonotype. V gene TRBV10-3 combines with J gene TRBJ2-5; 9 bases map to TRBD2. The V segment lost 5 bases and the J segment 4 bases; nucleotides outside the gene matches: 5. The CDR3 totals 14 residues. CDR1 is ENHRY, CDR2 SYGVKD, per germline. This chain's CDR3 is CAISIAGAGETQYF. The CDR3 region has the DNA TGTGCCATCAGTATAGCGGGGGCTGGAGAGACCCAGTACTTC.

This sequence joins TRBV7-9 and TRBJ2-1; TRBD1 matches 10 bases. The V segment lost 6 bases and the J segment 4 bases; nucleotides outside the gene matches: 9. Germline V CDR1 and CDR2: SEHNR, FQNEAQ (reference sequence). CDR3 length equals 16 residues. The CDR3 here is CASSPPGTGAYNEQFF. CDR3 nucleotides: TGTGCCAGCAGTCCTCCCGGGACAGGGGCTTACAATGAGCAGTTCTTC. The full variable domain, in which reference TRBV7-9 and TRBJ2-1 provide the parts outside the CDR3, is DTGVSQNPRHKITKRGQNVTFRCDPISEHNRLYWYRQTLGQGPEFLTYFQNEAQLEKSRLLSDRFSAERPKGSFSTLEIQRTEQGDSAMYLCASSPPGTGAYNEQFFGPGTRLTVL.

This chain connects TRBV30 to TRBJ2-1; D is unresolved. This CDR3 has 12 amino acids. Germline-derived CDR1 and CDR2 are GTSNPN and SVGIG (reference sequence). The V end lost 5 bases, the J end lost 5 bases, and 10 bases lay between the germline ends. The CDR3 loop is CAWGNINNEQFF. For the CDR3, the DNA is TGTGCCTGGGGCAACATAAACAATGAGCAGTTCTTC.

This clonotype was seen a few times. This chain joins TRBV20-1 and TRBJ1-6, with 7 bases fitting TRBD1. This CDR3 region has 15 residues. Trimming took 3 bases from V and 2 from J; bases not matched to a gene: 4. The germline V gene encodes CDR1 DFQATT and CDR2 SNEGSKA (reference sequence). CDR3 nucleotide sequence: TGCAGTGCTAGTGACAGGGTCGCCTATAATTCACCCCTCCACTTT. Protein: CSASDRVAYNSPLHF.

J is TRBJ1-6 and V is TRBV6-1; D might be TRBD1 (5 bases). Trimming cost V 5 bases and J 7 bases, with 15 bases left between them. Germline CDR1 and CDR2: MNHNS and SASEGT. This CDR3 has 15 amino acids. DNA of the CDR3: TGTGCCAGCAGTAGAGGAGGGCAGGGAAATTCACCCCTCCACTTT. It codes for CASSRGGQGNSPLHF.

In DNA form, the CDR3 reads TGCGCCAGCAGCTGGCCCCGGGAACTAGCGGAAGAGACCCAGTACTTC. Translating gives CASSWPRELAEETQYF. The V call is TRBV5-1, the J call TRBJ2-5, with 8 nucleotides matching TRBD2. Germline V gives CDR1 SGHRS, CDR2 YFSETQ. The CDR3 has 16 amino acids. The V gene end was trimmed by 3 bases and the J gene end by 3 bases; junction bases not matched to a gene: 10.

The chain combines TRBV24-1 with TRBJ2-2; TRBD1 or TRBD2 may be the D gene (6 bases each). V was shortened by 4 bases and J by 7 bases, with 15 bases between the two germline ends. Germline V gene data show CDR1 as KGHDR and CDR2 as SFDVKD. The CDR3 is 15 residues long. This CDR3 reads CATSDGTGTGGELFF. Written as DNA, the CDR3 is TGTGCCACCAGTGACGGAACAGGGACTGGCGGGGAGCTGTTTTTT.

In its sample, this clonotype was seen many times. The chain carries TRBV12-3 or TRBV12-4 and TRBJ2-7, with 8 bases identical to TRBD2. The CDR3 is made up of 15 amino acids. Trimming cost V 6 bases and J 3 bases; bases outside gene matches: 10. This CDR3 is CASRLAASNLYEQYF. The CDR3 nucleotides are TGTGCCAGCAGACTAGCGGCATCTAACCTCTACGAGCAGTACTTC.

This clonotype occurred many times. The chain employs TRBV7-8 and TRBJ2-7; the match to TRBD1 covers 9 bases. The CDR3 length is 17 residues. The germline gives CDR1 SGHVS, CDR2 FQNEAQ. The V segment lost 1 base and the J segment 3 bases; nucleotides outside the gene matches: 10. DNA for the CDR3: TGTGCCAGCAGCTTAGGATGGGGGGGGACAGGGATCTACGAGCAGTACTTC. It is translated as CASSLGWGGTGIYEQYF. Complete variable domain (other parts from reference TRBV7-8 and TRBJ2-7): GAGVSQSPRYKVAKRGQDVALRCDPISGHVSLFWYQQALGQGPEFLTYFQNEAQLDKSGLPSDRFFAERPEGSVSTLKIQRTQQEDSAVYLCASSLGWGGTGIYEQYFGPGTRLTVT.

This clonotype was observed a handful of times. J is TRBJ2-7 and V is TRBV12-3 or TRBV12-4; D gene uncertain. The CDR3 covers 13 residues. V lost 7 bases to trimming and J lost 1 base, with 11 bases between them. The CDR3: CASKSSNSYEQYF. The CDR3 nucleotides read TGTGCCAGCAAGTCTTCTAATTCCTACGAGCAGTACTTC.